The 8 T cell receptor beta chains below all came from one sample that was sequenced in a study of T-cell memory formation after mild COVID-19 (dated by TCRdb to the early 2020s). The receptor library was made with 5' RACE. Sequencing instrument: Illumina NovaSeq 6000. TCRdb reprocessed the public reads (quality trimming at Q25 with fastp, clone calling with MiXCR) and kept in-frame beta chains. Every distinct CDR3 protein forms one entry, paired with its most common genes and DNA. Here the sample has 450,000 or so distinct CDR3 sequences; more than 20% occur a single time. Around 13% of the sample is in the top ten clones. The specimen was PBMCs or a T cell subset sorted from them (not recorded which). These receptors were obtained from an adult woman who had mild COVID-19 (a few samples of this study predate the infection). The sample titles of this study are shuffled in the database, so cell type and time point are left out; the donor was told from shared clones.

The chain carries TRBV27 and TRBJ1-1, with D perhaps TRBD1 (5 bases). Germline assignment: CDR1 MNHEY and CDR2 SMNVEV (reference sequence). This CDR3 is 15 amino acids long. V lost 7 bases and J 3 bases, leaving 18 bases between the germline ends. CDR3 sequence (DNA): TGTGCCAGCATTCCCGGGGGTGGTTCGGACACTGAAGCTTTCTTT. It encodes CASIPGGGSDTEAFF.

This chain connects TRBV20-1 to TRBJ1-4; possibly TRBD1 for D (6 bases). CDR1 is DFQATT, CDR2 SNEGSKA, per germline (reference sequence). Trimming pared 7 bases from V and 5 bases from J, leaving 11 bases between. CDR3 length: 12 amino acids. In DNA, the CDR3 is TGCAGTGGAGGACAGTTAAATGAAAAACTGTTTTTT. Translating it yields CSGGQLNEKLFF.

This clonotype was detected a few times. The V call is TRBV7-2, the J call TRBJ2-7; D may be TRBD2 (6 bases). Trimming took off 3 bases at V and 0 bases at J, with 15 bases between the two ends. Germline CDR1 is SGHTA and CDR2 is FQGNSA. CDR3 length: 16 amino acids. CDR3 protein: CASSLGLALDSYEQYF. In DNA, the CDR3 is TGTGCCAGCAGCTTGGGGCTAGCGTTGGACTCCTACGAGCAGTACTTC.

The chain uses TRBV5-1 and TRBJ1-3; a weak D match, TRBD1 (5 bases). The CDR3 totals 14 residues. Per the germline V gene, CDR1 is SGHRS and CDR2 is YFSETQ. Trimming took off 3 bases at V and 2 bases at J, with 9 bases between the two ends. In nucleotides, the CDR3 is TGCGCCAGCAGCTCTGGGGGTGCTGGAAACACCATATATTTT. This codes for CASSSGGAGNTIYF.

The rearrangement joins TRBV4-2 to TRBJ1-4; 7 nucleotides line up with TRBD1. The CDR3 has 15 amino acids. The V segment lost 1 base and the J segment 2 bases; nucleotides outside the gene matches: 1. Germline assignment: CDR1 LGHNA and CDR2 YNFKEQ. CDR3 amino acids: CASSQGGQTNEKLFF. The CDR3 DNA is TGTGCCAGCAGCCAAGGGGGACAGACTAATGAAAAACTGTTTTTT.

V usage is TRBV12-3 or TRBV12-4 and J usage is TRBJ1-5, with 9 bases aligning to TRBD1. The CDR3 has 16 amino acids. The J segment lost 5 bases and the V segment lost 5 bases, leaving 10 bases of the junction unmatched. The CDR3 bases are TGTGCCAGCAGTCCGTCGCCGGGACAGGGAGATCAGCCCCAGCATTTT. Its protein product is CASSPSPGQGDQPQHF.

This rearrangement joins TRBV7-3 to TRBJ2-6; a weak D match, TRBD1 (6 bases). From germline, CDR1 is SGHTA and CDR2 FQGTGA. V lost 4 bases to trimming and J lost 2 bases, with 12 bases between them. The CDR3 runs 16 residues. CDR3 DNA: TGTGCCAGCAGCTATCAAACAGGGACTGGGGCCAACGTCCTGACTTTC. It specifies CASSYQTGTGANVLTF. Complete variable domain (other parts from reference TRBV7-3 and TRBJ2-6): GAGVSQTPSNKVTEKGKYVELRCDPISGHTALYWYRQSLGQGPEFLIYFQGTGAADDSGLPNDRFFAVRPEGSVSTLKIQRTERGDSAVYLCASSYQTGTGANVLTFGAGSRLTVL.

Only a few counts were recorded for this clonotype. The V call is TRBV7-9, the J call TRBJ1-4; 8 bases match TRBD1. CDR1 and CDR2 from the germline V gene are SEHNR and FQNEAQ (reference sequence). The junction had 18 bases not matched to a gene; V was cut back by 5 bases and J by 7 bases. The CDR3 spans 18 residues. CDR3 sequence reads: CASSHAGTGRASREKLFF. CDR3 nucleotides: TGTGCCAGCAGCCACGCCGGGACAGGCCGAGCCTCACGTGAAAAACTGTTTTTT.